This record covers a single T cell receptor beta chain. This entry belongs to a study of patients and donors after allogeneic stem cell transplantation. Via MiXCR, TCRdb re-called the RT-PCR reads, giving one row per CDR3 protein. The data contain 920,000 or so distinct CDR3 sequences, roughly 17% of them seen just once; the ten biggest clones take up about 6%. The germline CDR1 and CDR2 sequences are SEHNR and FQNEAQ (reference sequence). There are 14 residues in the CDR3. V gave up 5 bases and J gave up 8 bases, with 13 bases separating them. The source material was blood, either unsorted or a sorted T cell fraction (not recorded which). The rearrangement links TRBV7-9 to TRBJ1-6; D may be TRBD1 (6 bases). The sequence was collected from a human donor who was either an allogeneic HSCT recipient or a stem cell or donor lymphocyte infusion donor (not recorded which). It is not recorded whose cells these are; they may come from a transplant donor. CDR3 region: CASSQTGGDSPLHF. CDR3 nucleotide sequence: TGTGCCAGCAGCCAGACAGGAGGGGATTCACCCCTCCACTTT.